Following are 8 T cell receptor beta chains from one sample sequenced in a study of cytomegalovirus exposure and HLA in healthy donors. The PCR was carried out with 60 Vbeta primers and 13 Jbeta primers. Sequencing used immunoSEQ multiplex PCR; TCRdb keeps in-frame clones, though not all of them. The sample yields tens of thousands of clones, approximately 72% seen once. The material sequenced was PBMCs. The receptors here all came from a young woman in good health and CMV-seronegative.

The chain uses TRBV27 and TRBJ2-5, with TRBD1 matching 9 bases. With the DNA end fitting TRBJ2-7 better, the J assignment may be wrong. The germline V gene has CDR1 MNHEY and CDR2 SMNVEV (reference sequence). The CDR3 totals 14 residues. The CDR3 DNA is TGTGCCAGCAGTTTCCGGGACAGGGCCTACGAGCAGTACTTC. Translated, it gives CASSFRDRAYEQYF.

V and J are TRBV7-2 and TRBJ1-3; D ambiguous. The CDR3 runs to 14 residues. Per the germline V gene, CDR1 is SGHTA and CDR2 is FQGNSA. V was cut by 3 bases and J by 2 bases, with 8 bases left in between. The CDR3, as DNA: TGTGCCAGCAGCTTCGAGGGTACTGGAAACACCATATATTTT. It encodes CASSFEGTGNTIYF.

The rearrangement joins TRBV6-6 to TRBJ1-1; D is ambiguous. The V end lost 5 bases, the J end lost 8 bases, and 15 bases lay between the germline ends. Germline V gene lookup returns CDR1 MNHNY and CDR2 SVGAGI (reference sequence). The CDR3 spans 13 residues. CDR3 sequence reads: CASSLKERVEAFF. The CDR3 coding sequence is TGTGCCAGCAGTCTCAAAGAGCGAGTCGAAGCTTTCTTT.

The chain uses TRBV30 and TRBJ1-1, with a weak D call TRBD1 (5 bases). The CDR3 runs to 12 residues. Germline CDR1 and CDR2: GTSNPN and SVGIG (reference sequence). Between the trimmed V and J ends, which lost 6 bases and 2 bases, there was a span of 10 bases. This chain's CDR3 is CACQGLNTEAFF. The CDR3 region has the DNA TGTGCCTGCCAGGGACTAAACACTGAAGCTTTCTTT.

The genes are TRBV14 and TRBJ2-1, with 8 bases matching TRBD1. Per germline, CDR1 SGHDN and CDR2 FVKESK. The CDR3 loop spans 16 amino acids. V lost 1 base, J lost 4 bases, and 6 bases stayed unmatched. This CDR3 reads CASSQGFRQGYNEQFF. DNA for the CDR3: TGTGCCAGCAGCCAAGGATTCCGACAGGGGTACAATGAGCAGTTCTTC.

This chain uses TRBV5-1 with TRBJ2-7, with D possibly matching TRBD1 (6 bases). Between the trimmed V and J ends, which lost 8 bases and 1 base, there was a span of 13 bases. The germline V gene encodes CDR1 SGHRS and CDR2 YFSETQ. The CDR3 length is 13 residues. CDR3 DNA: TGCGCCAGAAGGGGGAGAACATCCTACGAGCAGTACTTC. This translates into CARRGRTSYEQYF.

The chain joins TRBV6-5 to TRBJ1-1, with a tentative D call TRBD1 (5 bases). Germline V lookup: CDR1 MNHEY, CDR2 SVGAGI. V was clipped by 2 bases and J by 4 bases, with 11 bases between them. The length of the CDR3 is 14 residues. The CDR3 region is CASSYEPGITEAFF. In DNA form, the CDR3 reads TGTGCCAGCAGTTACGAACCAGGGATCACTGAAGCTTTCTTT.

This clone occurred a few times. V and J are TRBV7-8 and TRBJ1-4, with D possibly TRBD1 on 5 matching bases. The CDR3 extends over 15 amino acids. CDR1 and CDR2 from the germline V gene are SGHVS and FQNEAQ. V lost 5 bases to trimming and J lost 5 bases, with 15 bases between them. The CDR3 reads CASSPTGGPNEKLFF. The CDR3 DNA is TGTGCCAGCAGCCCCACGGGGGGACCAAATGAAAAACTGTTTTTT.